The present entry profiles one TCR beta chain with its context. This sample was included in a study of blood T cell repertoires in COVID-19. Per the germline V gene, CDR1 is LNHDA and CDR2 is SQIVND (reference sequence). V gave up 6 bases and J gave up 0 bases; unmatched junction bases: 5. This CDR3 region has 17 residues. Repertoires were generated with immunoSEQ multiplex PCR, while TCRdb's copy carries only in-frame clones and drops some. The table lists roughly 150,000 clones, 60% to 85% of them singletons. The source material was peripheral blood. The chain employs TRBV19 and TRBJ2-2; 12 bases map to TRBD2. This sequence was found in a man aged 65 to 79 with acute or convalescent COVID-19. DNA for the CDR3: TGTGCCAGTAGCACGACTAGCGGGGGTTCGAACACCGGGGAGCTGTTTTTT. Translating gives CASSTTSGGSNTGELFF. The variable domain in full, completed from reference TRBV19 and TRBJ2-2, reads DGGITQSPKYLFRKEGQNVTLSCEQNLNHDAMYWYRQDPGQGLRLIYYSQIVNDFQKGDIAEGYSVSREKKESFPLTVTSAQKNPTAFYLCASSTTSGGSNTGELFFGEGSRLTVL.